These 2 T cell receptor beta chains were all obtained from the same sample, sequenced in a study of cytomegalovirus exposure and HLA in healthy donors. This PCR relied on a set of 60 Vbeta primers and 13 Jbeta primers. Sequencing was performed with immunoSEQ multiplex PCR; in TCRdb, only in-frame clones are kept and a portion is missing. The table lists 150,000 to 200,000 clones, around 87% of them singletons, with approximately 2% in the top ten. Specimen: PBMCs. The receptors here all came from a woman aged 18-29 years in good health and CMV-seronegative.

The chain joins TRBV11-3 to TRBJ2-5; TRBD1 matches at 9 bases. The CDR3 length is 14 residues. Germline-derived CDR1 and CDR2 are SGHNT and YENEEA. Trimming took 5 bases from V and 5 from J; bases not matched to a gene: 6. CDR3 region: CASSPRDRAETQYF. In DNA, the CDR3 is TGTGCCAGCAGCCCCCGGGACAGGGCTGAGACCCAGTACTTC. The entire variable domain, with the rest obtained from reference TRBV11-3 and TRBJ2-5, is as follows: EAGVVQSPRYKIIEKKQPVAFWCNPISGHNTLYWYLQNLGQGPELLIRYENEEAVDDSQLPKDRFSAERLKGVDSTLKIQPAELGDSAVYLCASSPRDRAETQYFGPGTRLLVL.

The gene calls are TRBV6-1 and TRBJ2-4; TRBD1 might be the D (6 bases). The length of the CDR3 is 16 residues. CDR1 is MNHNS, CDR2 SASEGT, per germline. V lost 4 bases and J 4 bases, leaving 17 bases between the germline ends. CDR3 nucleotide sequence: TGTGCCAGCAGTGCCCTGGCGGACAGCGGTAAAAACATTCAGTACTTC. Translating gives CASSALADSGKNIQYF.